The clone carrying this T cell receptor (beta chain) was detected ten times or more. What it recognizes is unknown. V was pared by 4 bases and J by 2 bases, with 11 bases between. The CDR3 contains 15 residues. CDR1 is MDHEN and CDR2 is SYDVKM in the germline V gene. The iRepertoire nested amplicon-rescue multiplex PCR amplified TCR alpha and beta CDR3s from RNA. For one-step reverse transcription and amplification, roughly 95-400 ng of tissue mRNA or PBMC total RNA was used. TCRdb used MiXCR to reprocess the multiplex PCR reads, holding one entry per CDR3 protein. The sample yields about 180,000 distinct CDR3 sequences, more than 35% seen once. The data are from a study of glioma-infiltrating T cells. Study results and caveats: Gliomas, especially low-grade, showed above-expected tissue-blood divergence; non-neoplastic patients showed below. Tissue and blood shared very few CDR3 sequences.

The sample taken for sequencing was glioma tissue, nonneoplastic brain tissue, or PBMCs (not recorded which). The sequence came from a human donor with low-grade glioma or glioblastoma, undergoing nonglioma brain surgery, or in good health (not recorded which). The V call is TRBV28, the J call TRBJ1-4; D gene ambiguous. The DNA for the CDR3 is TGTGCCAGCAGTTCCGTGTGGAGTACTAATGAAAAACTGTTTTTT. As protein: CASSSVWSTNEKLFF.